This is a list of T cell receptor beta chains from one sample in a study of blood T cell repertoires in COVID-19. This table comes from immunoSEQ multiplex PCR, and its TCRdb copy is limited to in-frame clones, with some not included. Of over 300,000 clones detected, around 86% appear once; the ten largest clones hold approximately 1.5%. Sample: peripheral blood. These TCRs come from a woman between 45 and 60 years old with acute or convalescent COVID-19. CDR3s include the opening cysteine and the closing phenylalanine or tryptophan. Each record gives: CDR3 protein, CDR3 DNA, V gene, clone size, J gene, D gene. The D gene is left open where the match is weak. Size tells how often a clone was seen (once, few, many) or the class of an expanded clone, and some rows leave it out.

cdr3_aa: CASSQTSGYTDTQYF
cdr3_nt: TGTGCCAGCAGCCAGACTAGCGGTTACACAGATACGCAGTATTTT
v_call: TRBV3-1/TRBV3-2
clone_size: once
j_call: TRBJ2-3
d_call: TRBD2

cdr3_aa: CASSTTAYTEAFF
cdr3_nt: TGCGCCAGCAGCACGACAGCTTACACTGAAGCTTTCTTT
v_call: TRBV5-1
clone_size: -
j_call: TRBJ1-1
d_call: -

cdr3_aa: CASRPLAGRRETQYF
cdr3_nt: TGTGCCAGCAGACCCCTAGCGGGAAGGAGGGAGACCCAGTACTTC
v_call: TRBV6-5
clone_size: -
j_call: TRBJ2-5
d_call: TRBD2

cdr3_aa: CATSDPGTGIYEQYF
cdr3_nt: TGTGCCACCAGTGACCCCGGGACAGGGATATACGAGCAGTACTTC
v_call: TRBV24-1
clone_size: -
j_call: TRBJ2-7
d_call: TRBD1

cdr3_aa: CASSFHWVRASNQPQHF
cdr3_nt: TGTGCCAGCAGTTTCCATTGGGTGAGGGCGAGCAATCAGCCCCAGCATTTT
v_call: TRBV28
clone_size: few
j_call: TRBJ1-5
d_call: -

cdr3_aa: CASSQVGGHTEAFF
cdr3_nt: TGTGCCAGCAGCCAAGTCGGGGGACACACTGAAGCTTTCTTT
v_call: TRBV3-1/TRBV3-2
clone_size: -
j_call: TRBJ1-1
d_call: -

cdr3_aa: CASSLASGQYNEQFF
cdr3_nt: TGTGCCAGCAGCTTAGCTAGCGGTCAATACAATGAGCAGTTCTTC
v_call: TRBV7-2
clone_size: -
j_call: TRBJ2-1
d_call: -

cdr3_aa: CASSLAGGNYGYTF
cdr3_nt: TGTGCCAGCAGTTTAGCGGGGGGGAACTATGGCTACACCTTC
v_call: TRBV27
clone_size: -
j_call: TRBJ1-2
d_call: -

cdr3_aa: CASSGPEAGHMFYEQYF
cdr3_nt: TGTGCCAGCAGTGGGCCGGAAGCGGGACATATGTTCTACGAGCAGTACTTC
v_call: TRBV2
clone_size: -
j_call: TRBJ2-7
d_call: -

cdr3_aa: CASSVGLAYEQYF
cdr3_nt: TGCGCCAGCAGCGTGGGACTAGCCTACGAGCAGTACTTC
v_call: TRBV5-1
clone_size: -
j_call: TRBJ2-7
d_call: TRBD2

cdr3_aa: CATSARGNNEKLFF
cdr3_nt: TGTGCCACCAGCGCCCGCGGGAACAATGAAAAACTGTTTTTT
v_call: TRBV15
clone_size: -
j_call: TRBJ1-4
d_call: -

cdr3_aa: CASSSGQGATGELFF
cdr3_nt: TGTGCCAGCAGTTCGGGACAGGGGGCAACCGGGGAGCTGTTTTTT
v_call: TRBV4-2
clone_size: -
j_call: TRBJ2-2
d_call: TRBD1

cdr3_aa: CATSDLISSSSYNEQFF
cdr3_nt: TGTGCCACCAGTGACCTGATTAGTTCGAGCTCCTACAATGAGCAGTTCTTC
v_call: TRBV24-1
clone_size: once
j_call: TRBJ2-1
d_call: -

cdr3_aa: CASTGGATNEKLFF
cdr3_nt: TGTGCCAGCACAGGGGGCGCGACTAATGAAAAACTGTTTTTT
v_call: TRBV7-9
clone_size: -
j_call: TRBJ1-4
d_call: TRBD1

cdr3_aa: CASSLPGTGPTPLHF
cdr3_nt: TGTGCCAGCAGTCTCCCTGGGACAGGTCCGACACCCCTCCACTTT
v_call: TRBV28
clone_size: -
j_call: TRBJ1-6
d_call: TRBD1

cdr3_aa: CASSIWSDNQPQHF
cdr3_nt: TGTGCCAGTAGTATTTGGTCAGATAATCAGCCCCAGCATTTT
v_call: TRBV19
clone_size: -
j_call: TRBJ1-5
d_call: -

cdr3_aa: CSGLTSGLTDTQYF
cdr3_nt: TGCAGCGGTCTGACTAGCGGGCTAACAGATACGCAGTATTTT
v_call: TRBV29-1
clone_size: -
j_call: TRBJ2-3
d_call: TRBD2

cdr3_aa: CASSQDLATAYGQYF
cdr3_nt: TGTGCCAGCAGCCAAGATCTCGCTACCGCCTACGGGCAGTACTTC
v_call: TRBV4-2
clone_size: -
j_call: TRBJ2-7
d_call: -

cdr3_aa: CASSLDTDYSGNTIYF
cdr3_nt: TGTGCCAGCAGCTTAGATACGGACTACTCTGGAAACACCATATATTTT
v_call: TRBV11-3
clone_size: -
j_call: TRBJ1-3
d_call: -

cdr3_aa: CASSPRPDQVGELFF
cdr3_nt: TGTGCCAGCAGCCCCCGACCCGACCAGGTCGGGGAGCTGTTTTTT
v_call: TRBV7-2
clone_size: -
j_call: TRBJ2-2
d_call: -

cdr3_aa: CASISVLARGYGYTF
cdr3_nt: TGTGCCAGCATTTCAGTTTTGGCGCGAGGGTATGGCTACACCTTC
v_call: TRBV6-6
clone_size: -
j_call: TRBJ1-2
d_call: -

cdr3_aa: CASSPGTSEEQFF
cdr3_nt: TGTGCCAGCTCACCTGGGACTAGTGAAGAGCAGTTCTTC
v_call: TRBV18
clone_size: -
j_call: TRBJ2-1
d_call: TRBD2

cdr3_aa: CASSQFGRGPTDTQYF
cdr3_nt: TGTGCCAGCAGCCAATTCGGGAGGGGGCCCACAGATACGCAGTATTTT
v_call: TRBV3-1/TRBV3-2
clone_size: -
j_call: TRBJ2-3
d_call: -

cdr3_aa: CASSQTGLQTTNEKLFF
cdr3_nt: TGTGCCAGCAGCCAAACAGGTCTCCAGACAACTAATGAAAAACTGTTTTTT
v_call: TRBV3-1/TRBV3-2
clone_size: -
j_call: TRBJ1-4
d_call: -

cdr3_aa: CASSPNSGSRGNTIYF
cdr3_nt: TGTGCCAGCAGCCCCAACTCAGGGTCTCGAGGAAACACCATATATTTT
v_call: TRBV7-3
clone_size: -
j_call: TRBJ1-3
d_call: -

cdr3_aa: CATSDWTSGSETQYF
cdr3_nt: TGTGCCACCAGTGATTGGACTAGCGGGAGTGAGACCCAGTACTTC
v_call: TRBV24-1
clone_size: -
j_call: TRBJ2-5
d_call: TRBD2

cdr3_aa: CASSTDTRVFTGELFF
cdr3_nt: TGTGCCAGCTCAACGGACACCCGAGTCTTCACCGGGGAGCTGTTTTTT
v_call: TRBV18
clone_size: -
j_call: TRBJ2-2
d_call: -

cdr3_aa: CASSRGQETQYF
cdr3_nt: TGTGCCAGCTCCCGCGGGCAAGAGACCCAGTACTTC
v_call: TRBV28
clone_size: -
j_call: TRBJ2-5
d_call: -

cdr3_aa: CASKGSGRTNYQETQYF
cdr3_nt: TGTGCCAGTAAGGGAAGCGGGAGGACTAACTACCAAGAGACCCAGTACTTC
v_call: TRBV19
clone_size: -
j_call: TRBJ2-5
d_call: TRBD2

cdr3_aa: CSVDNLAGVGNEQFF
cdr3_nt: TGCAGCGTTGACAATCTAGCGGGAGTCGGCAATGAGCAGTTCTTC
v_call: TRBV29-1
clone_size: -
j_call: TRBJ2-1
d_call: TRBD2

cdr3_aa: CASSLLLAGGGGDTQYF
cdr3_nt: TGTGCCAGCAGTTTACTCCTAGCGGGAGGTGGGGGAGATACGCAGTATTTT
v_call: TRBV28
clone_size: -
j_call: TRBJ2-3
d_call: TRBD2

cdr3_aa: CASSTQRNTIYF
cdr3_nt: TGTGCCAGTAGCACTCAAAGAAACACCATATATTTT
v_call: TRBV19
clone_size: -
j_call: TRBJ1-3
d_call: -

cdr3_aa: CASSRDRVQETQYF
cdr3_nt: TGTGCCAGCTCACGAGACAGGGTCCAAGAGACCCAGTACTTC
v_call: TRBV18
clone_size: -
j_call: TRBJ2-5
d_call: TRBD1